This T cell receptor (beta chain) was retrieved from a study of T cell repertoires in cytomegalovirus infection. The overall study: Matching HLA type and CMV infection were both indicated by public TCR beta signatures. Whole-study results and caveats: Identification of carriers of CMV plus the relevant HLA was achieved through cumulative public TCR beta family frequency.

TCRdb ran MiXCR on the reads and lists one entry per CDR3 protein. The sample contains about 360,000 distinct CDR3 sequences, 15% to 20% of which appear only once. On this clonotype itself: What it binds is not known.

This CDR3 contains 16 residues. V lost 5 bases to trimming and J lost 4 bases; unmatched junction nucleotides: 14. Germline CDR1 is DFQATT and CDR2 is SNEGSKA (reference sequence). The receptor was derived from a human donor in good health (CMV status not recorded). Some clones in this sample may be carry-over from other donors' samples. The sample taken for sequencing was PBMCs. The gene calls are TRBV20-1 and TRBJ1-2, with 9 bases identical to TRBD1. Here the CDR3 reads CSALPGQGFSIYGYTF. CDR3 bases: TGCAGTGCTCTACCGGGACAGGGCTTTTCTATCTATGGCTACACCTTC.